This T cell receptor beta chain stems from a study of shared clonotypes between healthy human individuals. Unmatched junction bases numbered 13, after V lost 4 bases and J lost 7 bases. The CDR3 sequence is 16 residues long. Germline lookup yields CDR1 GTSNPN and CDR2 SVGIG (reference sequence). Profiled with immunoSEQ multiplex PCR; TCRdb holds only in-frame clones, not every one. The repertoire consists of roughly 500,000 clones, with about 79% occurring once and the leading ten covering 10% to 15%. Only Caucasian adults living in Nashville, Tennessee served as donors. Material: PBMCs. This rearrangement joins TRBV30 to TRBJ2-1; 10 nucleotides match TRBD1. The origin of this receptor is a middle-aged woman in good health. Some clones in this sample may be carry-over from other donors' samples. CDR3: CAWTSMGRDRGNEQFF. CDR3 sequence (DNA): TGTGCCTGGACCAGTATGGGTAGGGACAGGGGAAATGAGCAGTTCTTC.